This T cell receptor beta chain was sequenced during a study of blood T cell repertoires in COVID-19. Study-level information: Sites in the United States, Italy and Spain provided acute and convalescent COVID-19 samples. The analysed material was cDNA or gDNA that came from T cells, B-cell-depleted T cells, or PBMCs.

V dropped 6 bases and J dropped 2 bases, with 14 bases sitting between them. Germline V gene data show CDR1 as SGHTA and CDR2 as FQGNSA. CDR3 length equals 14 residues. In the study's own analysis: Estimation of nucleated cell counts relied on the amplification of reference gene primers. The assay was immunoSEQ multiplex PCR, and TCRdb's table has in-frame clones only and misses some. V and J calls and clone size come straight from that table; D and trimming were deduced from the DNA. The table includes approximately 80,000 clones, around three quarters detected once. The TCR sequence derives from a man aged 50 to 60 with active or convalescent COVID-19. The V gene is TRBV7-2, the J gene TRBJ2-7; D uncertain. The sample comprised peripheral blood. DNA of the CDR3: TGTGCCAGCAGTCTCATTCGGTCCACCTACGAGCAGTACTTC. It yields the protein CASSLIRSTYEQYF. Complete variable domain (other parts from reference TRBV7-2 and TRBJ2-7): GAGVSQSPSNKVTEKGKDVELRCDPISGHTALYWYRQSLGQGLEFLIYFQGNSAPDKSGLPSDRFSAERTGGSVSTLTIQRTQQEDSAVYLCASSLIRSTYEQYFGPGTRLTVT.